This T cell receptor beta chain emerged from a study of blood T cell repertoires in COVID-19. For the study at large: Sites across the United States, Italy and Spain contributed samples from acute and convalescent COVID-19.

As handled by the study authors: Using reference gene primer amplification, nucleated cell counts were estimated. Assay: immunoSEQ multiplex PCR; the TCRdb copy retains only in-frame clones and omits some. Clone size and the V and J calls come from that table; the DNA yielded D and trimming. The data show over 600,000 clones, approximately 90% seen once. This clone was seen once. The germline gives CDR1 LNHDA, CDR2 SQIVND (reference sequence). This CDR3 has 19 amino acids. Trimming removed 4 bases from V and 5 bases from J, with 26 bases in between. The V call is TRBV19, the J call TRBJ2-2; TRBD1 might be the D (6 bases). The sequencing sample was made of peripheral blood. The sequence came from a woman between 18 and 29 years old with acute or convalescent COVID-19. The CDR3 sequence: CASSNSKTGSGRQTGELFF. In nucleotides, the CDR3 is TGTGCCAGTAGTAACTCCAAAACAGGGTCAGGGAGACAGACCGGGGAGCTGTTTTTT.